A single sample gave rise to the 10 T cell receptor beta chains below, sequenced in a study of shared T cell receptors in the human thymus (dated by TCRdb to about 2021). The library was generated by the immunoSEQ multiplex PCR assay. Held by TCRdb, this immuneACCESS table contains in-frame sequences only and omits some clones. Under half of the omission traces to an unresolved V gene where checked; the cause of the rest is unknown. The sample records hundreds of thousands of clones, approximately 90% of which are singletons. Around 0.0099% of the sample comes from the top ten. These data were likewise used in another study, on human thymus T cells.

The sequenced sample was thymocytes. Receptors originate from a boy under two years old with a congenital heart defect. Donor details come from another sample of the same person, matched by shared clones.

The table lists this clone with a count of one. The genes are TRBV6-4 and TRBJ2-7; 9 bases are shared with TRBD2. From germline, CDR1 is MRHNA and CDR2 SNTAGT. CDR3 length equals 16 residues. J was trimmed by 2 bases and V by 2 bases; bases with no gene match: 7. As DNA, the CDR3 is TGTGCCAGCAGTGACCCGAGGCGGGAGGGGACCTACGAGCAGTACTTC. Residues: CASSDPRREGTYEQYF.

The chain employs TRBV21-1 and TRBJ2-5; the D call of TRBD2 is as the table states it, not checked on the DNA. TRBV21-1 is shown as a pseudogene. CDR3 length: 18 residues. CDR3: CASSKEGVPGTREETQYF. DNA of the CDR3: TGTGCCAGCAGCAAAGAAGGGGTCCCCGGGACTAGAGAAGAGACCCAGTACTTC.

This chain joins TRBV18 and TRBJ2-7; 15 bases agree with TRBD2. Germline V gene data show CDR1 as KGHSH and CDR2 as LQKENI. This CDR3 is 15 amino acids long. V trimming: 1 base; J trimming: 7 bases; junction bases outside the gene matches: 2. CDR3 DNA: TGTGCCAGCTCACCACGGACTAGCGGGAGGGAAGAGCAGTACTTC. Its protein product is CASSPRTSGREEQYF.

V usage is TRBV7-3 and J usage is TRBJ2-5, with 14 bases aligning to TRBD2. The germline V gene encodes CDR1 SGHTA and CDR2 FQGTGA. The V and J ends lost 2 bases and 4 bases, in that order; junction bases with no gene match: 9. CDR3 length: 18 amino acids. The CDR3 DNA follows: TGTGCCAGCAGCTTAGGGTCGGGACTAGCGGGAGTTGGAGAGACCCAGTACTTC. This translates into CASSLGSGLAGVGETQYF.

The chain recombines TRBV12-5 with TRBJ1-4; 11 bases agree with TRBD1. Germline V gene lookup returns CDR1 LGHNT and CDR2 FRNRAP. The CDR3 extends over 20 amino acids. V shed 4 bases and J 5 bases; nucleotides not matched to a gene: 18. The CDR3 region is CASGSLPAPGTGGLNEKLFF. The CDR3 DNA reads as TGTGCTAGTGGTTCGCTCCCCGCCCCCGGGACAGGGGGTTTAAATGAAAAACTGTTTTTT.

This chain joins TRBV7-2 and TRBJ2-7; 14 positions agree with TRBD2. The CDR3 consists of 15 residues. Trimming at V came to 3 bases and at J to 6 bases, leaving 4 bases not matched to a gene. Looked up from germline, CDR1 is SGHTA and CDR2 is FQGNSA. The CDR3 nucleotides read TGTGCCAGCAGCTTGGGGACTAGCGGGAGCTGCGAGCAGTACTTC. Protein sequence: CASSLGTSGSCEQYF.

The V call is TRBV5-1, the J call TRBJ2-4, with 8 bases that match TRBD1. The V gene's germline CDR1 is SGHRS and CDR2 YFSETQ. V lost 6 bases to trimming and J lost 1 base; unmatched junction nucleotides: 21. The CDR3 is made up of 20 amino acids. CDR3 coding DNA: TGCGCCAGCAAGACCCACCCAGGGACAGGCCTGGAGTTGGCCAAAAACATTCAGTACTTC. The encoded protein is CASKTHPGTGLELAKNIQYF.

The rearrangement links TRBV6-5 to TRBJ2-7; unclear D gene. This CDR3 is 15 amino acids long. V was clipped by 2 bases and J by 0 bases, with 11 bases between them. Per the germline V gene, CDR1 is MNHEY and CDR2 is SVGAGI. The CDR3 here is CASSYAPKSSYEQYF. In nucleotides, the CDR3 is TGTGCCAGCAGTTACGCACCGAAGAGCTCCTACGAGCAGTACTTC.

This clone was recorded only once. The chain combines TRBV7-9 with TRBJ1-2, with 10 bases fitting TRBD1. Germline-derived CDR1 and CDR2 are SEHNR and FQNEAQ (reference sequence). Trimming cost V 2 bases and J 4 bases; bases outside gene matches: 13. The CDR3 is made up of 18 amino acids. The CDR3 loop reads CASSLLKDRGTRTYGYTF. The CDR3 DNA sequence: TGTGCCAGCAGCTTACTTAAGGACAGGGGGACCAGGACCTATGGCTACACCTTC. Based on the CDR3 plus reference TRBV7-9 and TRBJ1-2, the full variable domain is DTGVSQNPRHKITKRGQNVTFRCDPISEHNRLYWYRQTLGQGPEFLTYFQNEAQLEKSRLLSDRFSAERPKGSFSTLEIQRTEQGDSAMYLCASSLLKDRGTRTYGYTFGSGTRLTVV.

The rearrangement joins TRBV4-3 to TRBJ2-3, with a possible D match to TRBD2 (5 bases). The CDR3 contains 17 residues. V was trimmed by 0 bases and J by 0 bases, leaving 13 bases between them. Germline lookup yields CDR1 LGHNA and CDR2 YSLEER. The CDR3 DNA follows: TGCGCCAGCAGCCAAGATCGGGGTATCAGTAGCACAGATACGCAGTATTTT. It is translated as CASSQDRGISSTDTQYF.